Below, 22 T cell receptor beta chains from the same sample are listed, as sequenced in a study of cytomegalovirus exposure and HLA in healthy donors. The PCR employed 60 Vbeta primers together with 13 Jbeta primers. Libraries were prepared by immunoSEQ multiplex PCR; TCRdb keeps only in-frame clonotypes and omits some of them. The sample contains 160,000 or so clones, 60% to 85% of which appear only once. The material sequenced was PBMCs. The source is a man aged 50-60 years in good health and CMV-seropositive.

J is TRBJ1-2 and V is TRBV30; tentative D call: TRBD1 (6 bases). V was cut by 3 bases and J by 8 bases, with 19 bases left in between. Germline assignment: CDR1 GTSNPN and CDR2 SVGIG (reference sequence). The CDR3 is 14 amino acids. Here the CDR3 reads CAWSLPGGAHGYTF. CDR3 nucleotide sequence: TGTGCCTGGAGCCTCCCGGGGGGCGCTCACGGCTACACCTTC.

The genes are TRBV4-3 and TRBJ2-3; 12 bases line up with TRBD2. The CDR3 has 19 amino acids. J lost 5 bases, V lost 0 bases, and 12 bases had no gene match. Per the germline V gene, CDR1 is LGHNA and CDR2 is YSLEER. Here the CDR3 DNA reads TGCGCCAGCAGCCAAGAGGCGCCTAGCGGGGGGGTTGGGGTAGATACGCAGTATTTT. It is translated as CASSQEAPSGGVGVDTQYF.

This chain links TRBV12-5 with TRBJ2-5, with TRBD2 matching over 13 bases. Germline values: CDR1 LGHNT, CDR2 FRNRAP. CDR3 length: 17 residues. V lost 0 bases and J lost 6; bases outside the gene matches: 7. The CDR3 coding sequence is TGTGCTAGTGGTTTGGTACAACTAGCGGGGGGGTCGAAGACCCAGTACTTC. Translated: CASGLVQLAGGSKTQYF.

CDR3 nucleotide sequence: TGTGCCACCAGCAGAACGACGGGGGGGCCTGACAATGAGCAGTTCTTC. Translation: CATSRTTGGPDNEQFF. J is TRBJ2-1 and V is TRBV15; 8 bases agree with TRBD2. Per the germline V gene, CDR1 is LNHNV and CDR2 is YYDKDF (reference sequence). Trimming at V came to 2 bases and at J to 5 bases, leaving 8 bases not matched to a gene. The CDR3 runs to 16 residues.

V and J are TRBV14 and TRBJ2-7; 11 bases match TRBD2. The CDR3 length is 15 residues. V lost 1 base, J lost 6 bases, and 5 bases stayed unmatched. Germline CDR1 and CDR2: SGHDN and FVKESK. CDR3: CASSQVKTSGAEQYF. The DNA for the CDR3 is TGTGCCAGCAGCCAAGTAAAGACTAGCGGGGCCGAGCAGTACTTC.

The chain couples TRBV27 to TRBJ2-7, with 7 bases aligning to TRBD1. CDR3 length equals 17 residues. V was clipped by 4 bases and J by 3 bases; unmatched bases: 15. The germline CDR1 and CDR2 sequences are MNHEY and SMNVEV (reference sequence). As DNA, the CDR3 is TGTGCCAGCAGTTACCCCCTACGACAGGGAAGGTTCTACGAGCAGTACTTC. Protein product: CASSYPLRQGRFYEQYF.

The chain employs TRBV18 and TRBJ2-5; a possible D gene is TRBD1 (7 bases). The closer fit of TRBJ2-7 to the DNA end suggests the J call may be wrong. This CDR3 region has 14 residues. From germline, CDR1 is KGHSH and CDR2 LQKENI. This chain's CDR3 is CASSPPARGDEQYF. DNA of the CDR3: TGTGCCAGCTCACCACCCGCCAGGGGGGACGAGCAGTACTTC.

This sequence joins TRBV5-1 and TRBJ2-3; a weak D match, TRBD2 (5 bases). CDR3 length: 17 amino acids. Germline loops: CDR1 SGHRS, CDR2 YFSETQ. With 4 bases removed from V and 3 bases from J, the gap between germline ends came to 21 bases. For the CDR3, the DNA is TGCGCCAGCAGCCCTTATCCCCCGGGGTGGAGTACAGATACGCAGTATTTT. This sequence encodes CASSPYPPGWSTDTQYF.

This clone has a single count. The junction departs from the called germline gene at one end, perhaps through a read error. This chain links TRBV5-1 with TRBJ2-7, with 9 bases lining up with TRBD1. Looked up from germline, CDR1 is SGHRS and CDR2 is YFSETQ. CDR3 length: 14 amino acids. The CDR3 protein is CVSSLVRTGAEQYF. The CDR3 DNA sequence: TGCGTCAGCAGCTTGGTGCGGACAGGGGCCGAGCAGTACTTC.

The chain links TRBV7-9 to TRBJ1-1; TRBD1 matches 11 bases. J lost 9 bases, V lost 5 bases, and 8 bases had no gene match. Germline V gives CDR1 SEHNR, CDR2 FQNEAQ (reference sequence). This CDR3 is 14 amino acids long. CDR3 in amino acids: CASSHTRTGGQAFF. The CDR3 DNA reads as TGTGCCAGCAGCCACACCCGGACAGGGGGCCAAGCTTTCTTT.

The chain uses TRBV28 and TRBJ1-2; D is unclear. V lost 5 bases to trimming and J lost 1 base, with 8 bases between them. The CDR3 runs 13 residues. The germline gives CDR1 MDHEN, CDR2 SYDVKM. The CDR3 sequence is CASSEEFNYGYTF. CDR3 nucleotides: TGTGCCAGCAGTGAGGAGTTTAACTATGGCTACACCTTC.

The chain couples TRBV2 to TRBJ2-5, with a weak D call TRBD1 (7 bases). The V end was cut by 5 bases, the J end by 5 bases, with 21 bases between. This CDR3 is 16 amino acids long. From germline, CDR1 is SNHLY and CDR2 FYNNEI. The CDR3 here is CASSWGDRASGETQYF. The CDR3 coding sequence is TGTGCCAGCAGTTGGGGGGACAGAGCATCCGGGGAGACCCAGTACTTC.

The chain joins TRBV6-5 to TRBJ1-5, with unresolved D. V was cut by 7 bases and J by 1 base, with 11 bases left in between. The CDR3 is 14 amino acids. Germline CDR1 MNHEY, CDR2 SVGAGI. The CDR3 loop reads CASKPSLSNQPQHF. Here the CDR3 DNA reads TGTGCCAGCAAACCAAGCCTGAGCAATCAGCCCCAGCATTTT.

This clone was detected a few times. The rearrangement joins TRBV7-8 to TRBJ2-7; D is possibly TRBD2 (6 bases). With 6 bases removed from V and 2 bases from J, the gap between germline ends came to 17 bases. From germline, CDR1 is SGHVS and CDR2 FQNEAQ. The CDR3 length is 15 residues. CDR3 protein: CASRNRRAGPYEQYF. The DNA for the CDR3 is TGTGCCAGCAGAAATAGGAGGGCAGGACCCTACGAGCAGTACTTC.

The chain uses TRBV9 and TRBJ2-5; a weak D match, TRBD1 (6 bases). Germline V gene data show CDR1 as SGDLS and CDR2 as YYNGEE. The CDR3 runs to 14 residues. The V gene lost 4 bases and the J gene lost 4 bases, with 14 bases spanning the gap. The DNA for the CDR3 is TGTGCCAGCAGCATCTCAGGGGTAGGAGAGACCCAGTACTTC. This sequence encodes CASSISGVGETQYF.

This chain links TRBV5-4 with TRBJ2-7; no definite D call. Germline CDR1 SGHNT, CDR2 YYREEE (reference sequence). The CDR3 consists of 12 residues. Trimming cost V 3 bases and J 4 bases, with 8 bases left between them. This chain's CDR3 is CASSSSRYEQYF. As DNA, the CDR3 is TGTGCCAGCAGCTCCTCGCGGTACGAGCAGTACTTC.

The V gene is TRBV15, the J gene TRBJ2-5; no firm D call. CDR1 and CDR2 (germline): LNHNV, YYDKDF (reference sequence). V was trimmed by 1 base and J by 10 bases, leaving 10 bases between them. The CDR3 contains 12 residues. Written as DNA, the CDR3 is TGTGCCACCAGCAGAGCTAACGGTAACCAGTACTTC. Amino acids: CATSRANGNQYF.

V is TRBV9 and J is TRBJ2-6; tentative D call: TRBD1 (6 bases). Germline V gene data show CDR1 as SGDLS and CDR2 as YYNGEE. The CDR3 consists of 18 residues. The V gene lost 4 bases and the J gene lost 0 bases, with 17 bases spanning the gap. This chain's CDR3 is CASSPGHRASSGANVLTF. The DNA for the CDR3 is TGTGCCAGCAGCCCCGGTCACAGGGCGAGCTCTGGGGCCAACGTCCTGACTTTC. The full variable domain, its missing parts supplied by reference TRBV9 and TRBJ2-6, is DSGVTQTPKHLITATGQRVTLRCSPRSGDLSVYWYQQSLDQGLQFLIQYYNGEERAKGNILERFSAQQFPDLHSELNLSSLELGDSALYFCASSPGHRASSGANVLTFGAGSRLTVL.

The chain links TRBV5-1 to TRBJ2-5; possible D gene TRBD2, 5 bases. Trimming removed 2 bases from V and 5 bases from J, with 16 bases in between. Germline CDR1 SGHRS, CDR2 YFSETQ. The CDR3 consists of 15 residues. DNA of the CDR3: TGCGCCAGCAGCTTCTCGGGGAAGAGTGGGGAGACCCAGTACTTC. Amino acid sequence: CASSFSGKSGETQYF. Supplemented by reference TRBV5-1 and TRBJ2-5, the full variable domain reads KAGVTQTPRYLIKTRGQQVTLSCSPISGHRSVSWYQQTPGQGLQFLFEYFSETQRNKGNFPGRFSGRQFSNSRSEMNVSTLELGDSALYLCASSFSGKSGETQYFGPGTRLLVL.

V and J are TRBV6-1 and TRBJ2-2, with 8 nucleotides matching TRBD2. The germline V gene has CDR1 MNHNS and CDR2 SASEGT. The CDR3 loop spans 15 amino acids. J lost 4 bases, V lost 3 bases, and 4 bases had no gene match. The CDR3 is CASSDPGGRTGELFF. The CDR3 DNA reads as TGTGCCAGCAGTGACCCGGGGGGGCGCACCGGGGAGCTGTTTTTT.

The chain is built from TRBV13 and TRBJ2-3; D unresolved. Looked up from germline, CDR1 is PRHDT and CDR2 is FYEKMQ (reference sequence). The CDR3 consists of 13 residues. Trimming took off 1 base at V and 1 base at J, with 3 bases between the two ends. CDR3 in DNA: TGTGCCAGCAGCTTAGCCGGCACAGATACGCAGTATTTT. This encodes CASSLAGTDTQYF.

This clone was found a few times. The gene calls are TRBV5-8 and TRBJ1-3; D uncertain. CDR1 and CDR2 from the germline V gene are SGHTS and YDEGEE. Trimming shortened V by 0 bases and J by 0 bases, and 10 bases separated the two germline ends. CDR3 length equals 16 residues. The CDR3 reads CASSLVTVFSGNTIYF. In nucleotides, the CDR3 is TGTGCCAGCAGCTTGGTAACGGTGTTCTCTGGAAACACCATATATTTT.